Below, 16 T cell receptor beta chains from the same sample are listed, as sequenced in a study of cytomegalovirus exposure and HLA in healthy donors. Using immunoSEQ multiplex PCR, the repertoire was profiled, and TCRdb retains in-frame clones only, with some absent. The data hold about 360,000 clones, with 86% observed a single time. The sequencing sample was made of PBMCs. All receptors come from a woman in her late teens or twenties in good health and CMV-seronegative.

This chain uses TRBV5-1 with TRBJ1-1; D not resolved. CDR1 and CDR2 from the germline V gene are SGHRS and YFSETQ. V lost 4 bases, J lost 0 bases, and 19 bases lay in between. The CDR3 consists of 17 residues. This chain's CDR3 is CASSPVRKAIMNTEAFF. CDR3 coding DNA: TGCGCCAGCAGCCCCGTGAGGAAGGCTATTATGAACACTGAAGCTTTCTTT.

The J gene is TRBJ2-5, the V gene TRBV28; possibly TRBD1 for D (6 bases). Germline V gene sequence: CDR1 MDHEN, CDR2 SYDVKM. The CDR3 sequence is 16 residues long. The V end was cut by 5 bases, the J end by 2 bases, with 18 bases between. For the CDR3, the DNA is TGTGCCAGCAGTCTGACGGACGGACAGATTCAAGAGACCCAGTACTTC. This codes for CASSLTDGQIQETQYF.

The rearrangement joins TRBV11-2 to TRBJ2-3, with D unresolved. Per the germline V gene, CDR1 is SGHAT and CDR2 is FQNNGV. The CDR3 sequence is 12 residues long. V lost 4 bases to trimming and J lost 13 bases, with 15 bases between them. CDR3 DNA: TGTGCCAGCAGCTCCATGGGCGCGCTGGAGTATTTT. This encodes CASSSMGALEYF. Using reference TRBV11-2 and TRBJ2-3 for the parts outside the CDR3, the full variable domain is EAGVAQSPRYKIIEKRQSVAFWCNPISGHATLYWYQQILGQGPKLLIQFQNNGVVDDSQLPKDRFSAERLKGVDSTLKIQPAKLEDSAVYLCASSSMGALEYFGPGTRLTVL.

CDR3 in DNA: TGTGCCAGCAGTCGACTAGCGGGGGCGGGCGGGGAGCTGTTTTTT. Amino acids: CASSRLAGAGGELFF. The rearrangement joins TRBV6-1 to TRBJ2-2; 12 bases match TRBD2. Losses at the gene ends were 5 bases for V and 7 bases for J; bases not matched to a gene: 5. Per germline, CDR1 MNHNS and CDR2 SASEGT. The CDR3 length is 15 residues.

This sequence joins TRBV28 and TRBJ2-2; D ambiguous. Germline V CDR1 and CDR2: MDHEN, SYDVKM. The CDR3 loop spans 15 amino acids. V was cut by 5 bases and J by 3 bases, with 13 bases left in between. The CDR3 is CASSPVRVYTGELFF. CDR3 DNA sequence: TGTGCCAGCAGTCCAGTTCGGGTCTACACCGGGGAGCTGTTTTTT.

The chain joins TRBV28 to TRBJ1-1, with TRBD1 as a possible D gene (5 bases). The CDR3 covers 13 residues. The V gene's germline CDR1 is MDHEN and CDR2 SYDVKM. V gave up 6 bases and J gave up 11 bases, with 19 bases separating them. Written as DNA, the CDR3 is TGTGCCAGCAGCCTGAGCGGGACGGTCGTGGCTTTCTTT. Residues: CASSLSGTVVAFF. Looking up the rest from reference TRBV28 and TRBJ1-1 gives the full variable domain: DVKVTQSSRYLVKRTGEKVFLECVQDMDHENMFWYRQDPGLGLRLIYFSYDVKMKEKGDIPEGYSVSREKKERFSLILESASTNQTSMYLCASSLSGTVVAFFGQGTRLTVV.

V gene TRBV2 combines with J gene TRBJ2-3, with D unclear. The V and J ends lost 8 bases and 2 bases respectively, with 11 bases between them. Germline CDR1 and CDR2: SNHLY and FYNNEI. The CDR3 sequence is 13 residues long. Here the CDR3 reads CASLRKITDTQYF. The CDR3 nucleotides read TGTGCCAGCCTCAGGAAAATCACAGATACGCAGTATTTT.

The chain has TRBV6-5 and TRBJ2-3; D may be TRBD1 (6 bases). The germline V gene encodes CDR1 MNHEY and CDR2 SVGAGI. The V gene lost 6 bases and the J gene lost 2 bases, with 15 bases spanning the gap. The CDR3 length is 15 residues. CDR3 sequence (DNA): TGTGCCAGCAGCTTCCTCCGACAGGCCACAGATACGCAGTATTTT. Protein sequence: CASSFLRQATDTQYF.

The genes are TRBV7-9 and TRBJ2-7; TRBD2 matches at 11 bases. The CDR3 is 17 amino acids. Germline V gene lookup returns CDR1 SEHNR and CDR2 FQNEAQ (reference sequence). V trimming: 5 bases; J trimming: 3 bases; junction bases outside the gene matches: 12. The CDR3 region has the DNA TGTGCCAGCAGCCGTCCCGGGACTAGCGGCGTCATCTACGAGCAGTACTTC. It specifies CASSRPGTSGVIYEQYF.

The genes are TRBV19 and TRBJ1-1; TRBD1 matches at 7 bases. After removal of 3 bases from V and 3 bases from J, the junction contained 4 bases not matched to a gene. Looked up from germline, CDR1 is LNHDA and CDR2 is SQIVND (reference sequence). This CDR3 region has 14 residues. CDR3 sequence: CASSIRQGYTEAFF. CDR3 DNA: TGTGCCAGTAGTATCCGACAGGGCTACACTGAAGCTTTCTTT.

The rearrangement uses TRBV28 and TRBJ1-5; the D gene is possibly TRBD1 (6 bases). The CDR3 loop spans 14 amino acids. Germline V gives CDR1 MDHEN, CDR2 SYDVKM. The V end lost 6 bases, the J end lost 4 bases, and 13 bases lay between the germline ends. The CDR3 sequence: CASSRPGVNQPQHF. CDR3 in DNA: TGTGCCAGCAGCCGACCAGGGGTAAATCAGCCCCAGCATTTT. Using reference TRBV28 and TRBJ1-5 for the parts outside the CDR3, the full variable domain is DVKVTQSSRYLVKRTGEKVFLECVQDMDHENMFWYRQDPGLGLRLIYFSYDVKMKEKGDIPEGYSVSREKKERFSLILESASTNQTSMYLCASSRPGVNQPQHFGDGTRLSIL.

This clone came up once. V and J are TRBV2 and TRBJ2-1; 9 bases fit TRBD2. From germline, CDR1 is SNHLY and CDR2 FYNNEI. This CDR3 has 15 amino acids. Trimming took 4 bases from V and 4 from J; bases not matched to a gene: 5. The CDR3 protein is CASSVNSGSYNEQFF. CDR3 nucleotide sequence: TGTGCCAGCAGTGTGAATAGCGGGAGTTACAATGAGCAGTTCTTC.

The chain links TRBV25-1 to TRBJ2-3; D gene ambiguous. V lost 5 bases, J lost 1 base, and 10 bases lay in between. Per the germline V gene, CDR1 is MGHDK and CDR2 is SYGVNS. CDR3 length: 14 residues. The CDR3: CASSFGYGTDTQYF. The DNA of the CDR3 is TGTGCCAGCAGTTTCGGTTACGGCACAGATACGCAGTATTTT.

This chain uses TRBV6-5 with TRBJ1-2; no clear D. The CDR3 loop spans 13 amino acids. The V end was cut by 6 bases, the J end by 3 bases, with 11 bases between. Germline lookup yields CDR1 MNHEY and CDR2 SVGAGI. The CDR3 sequence is CASSAVEYYGYTF. The CDR3 bases are TGTGCCAGCAGCGCCGTGGAGTACTATGGCTACACCTTC.

With respect to this clone: This CDR3 is also generated by other DNA sequences in the sample. The chain is built from TRBV4-1 and TRBJ1-1; 9 nucleotides align to TRBD1. The germline V gene has CDR1 MGHRA and CDR2 YSYEKL. This CDR3 is 14 amino acids long. Losses at the gene ends were 3 bases for V and 2 bases for J; bases not matched to a gene: 1. CDR3 protein: CASSQGQGNTEAFF. The CDR3, as DNA: TGCGCCAGCAGCCAGGGACAGGGAAACACTGAAGCTTTCTTT.

The sample holds a few counts of this clone. V usage is TRBV9 and J usage is TRBJ2-7; D uncertain. The CDR3 loop spans 13 amino acids. V was pared by 2 bases and J by 0 bases, with 6 bases between. Germline V gives CDR1 SGDLS, CDR2 YYNGEE. The CDR3 DNA is TGTGCCAGCAGCGTTGGAGTCTCCTACGAGCAGTACTTC. This encodes CASSVGVSYEQYF.